The TCR beta chain described here comes from a study of shared clonotypes between healthy human individuals. The method was immunoSEQ multiplex PCR; TCRdb's version includes in-frame clones alone and lacks a portion of them. The sample has about half a million clones, about 84% seen once. This clone was seen at least ten times. At the DNA level, this CDR3 is encoded by other sequences in the same sample as well. The TCR originated in a woman between 35 and 50 years old in good health. Some clones in this sample may be carry-over from other donors' samples. Sequenced: PBMCs.

This CDR3 reads CASSSKGGEQYF. The CDR3 nucleotides read TGTGCCAGCAGTTCCAAGGGGGGCGAGCAGTACTTC. V is TRBV27 and J is TRBJ2-7; D tentatively fits TRBD1 or TRBD2 (6 bases each). This CDR3 is built from 12 residues. CDR1 is MNHEY, CDR2 SMNVEV, per germline (reference sequence). Trimming pared 4 bases from V and 6 bases from J, leaving 10 bases between.